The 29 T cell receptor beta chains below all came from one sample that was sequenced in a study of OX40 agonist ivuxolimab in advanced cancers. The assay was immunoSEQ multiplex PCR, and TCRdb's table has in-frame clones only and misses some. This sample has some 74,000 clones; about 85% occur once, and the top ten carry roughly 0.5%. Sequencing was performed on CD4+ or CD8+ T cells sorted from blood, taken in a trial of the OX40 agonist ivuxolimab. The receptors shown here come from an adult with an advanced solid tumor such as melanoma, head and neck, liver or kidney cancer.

The DNA for the CDR3 is TGTGCCAGTAATTCCGGGGGCGCAGATACGCAGTATTTT. Amino acid sequence: CASNSGGADTQYF. This chain joins TRBV19 and TRBJ2-3; TRBD1 or TRBD2 may be the D gene (6 bases each). There are 13 residues in the CDR3. The V gene lost 7 bases and the J gene lost 4 bases, with 12 bases spanning the gap. Germline CDR1 LNHDA, CDR2 SQIVND (reference sequence). Looking up the rest from reference TRBV19 and TRBJ2-3 gives the full variable domain: DGGITQSPKYLFRKEGQNVTLSCEQNLNHDAMYWYRQDPGQGLRLIYYSQIVNDFQKGDIAEGYSVSREKKESFPLTVTSAQKNPTAFYLCASNSGGADTQYFGPGTRLTVL.

The CDR3 nucleotides read TGTGCCAGCATACGATCGGGCACGAACTATGGCTACACCTTC. Protein product: CASIRSGTNYGYTF. The V gene is TRBV25-1, the J gene TRBJ1-2; D is undetermined. This CDR3 contains 14 residues. The germline V and J ends were trimmed by 7 bases and 2 bases, with 14 bases remaining between them. In germline, CDR1 is MGHDK, CDR2 SYGVNS.

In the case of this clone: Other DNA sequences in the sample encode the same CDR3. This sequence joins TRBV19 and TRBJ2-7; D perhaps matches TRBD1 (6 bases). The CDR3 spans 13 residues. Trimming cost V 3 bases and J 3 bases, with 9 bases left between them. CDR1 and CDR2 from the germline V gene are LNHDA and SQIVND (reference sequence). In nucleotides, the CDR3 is TGTGCCAGTAGTATGGACAGTAGCTACGAGCAGTACTTC. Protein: CASSMDSSYEQYF. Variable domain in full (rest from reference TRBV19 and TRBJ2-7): DGGITQSPKYLFRKEGQNVTLSCEQNLNHDAMYWYRQDPGQGLRLIYYSQIVNDFQKGDIAEGYSVSREKKESFPLTVTSAQKNPTAFYLCASSMDSSYEQYFGPGTRLTVT.

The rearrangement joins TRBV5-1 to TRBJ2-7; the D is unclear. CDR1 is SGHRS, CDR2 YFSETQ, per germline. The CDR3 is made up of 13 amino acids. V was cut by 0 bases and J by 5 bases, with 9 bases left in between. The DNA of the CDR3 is TGCGCCAGCAGCTTGGGTCTAGAGGACGAGCAGTACTTC. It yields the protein CASSLGLEDEQYF.

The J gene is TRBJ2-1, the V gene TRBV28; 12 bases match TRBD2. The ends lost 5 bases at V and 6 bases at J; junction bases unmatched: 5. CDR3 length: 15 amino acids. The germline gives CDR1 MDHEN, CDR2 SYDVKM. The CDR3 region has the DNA TGTGCCAGCAGTCCGACTAGCGGGAGAGGCAATGAGCAGTTCTTC. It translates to CASSPTSGRGNEQFF.

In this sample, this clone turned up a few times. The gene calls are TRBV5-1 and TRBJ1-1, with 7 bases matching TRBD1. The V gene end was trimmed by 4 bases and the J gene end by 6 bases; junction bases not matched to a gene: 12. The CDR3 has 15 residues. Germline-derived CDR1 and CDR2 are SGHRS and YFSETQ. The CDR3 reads CASSSTQGGGAEAFF. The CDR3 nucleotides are TGCGCCAGCAGCAGCACCCAGGGGGGCGGTGCTGAAGCTTTCTTT.

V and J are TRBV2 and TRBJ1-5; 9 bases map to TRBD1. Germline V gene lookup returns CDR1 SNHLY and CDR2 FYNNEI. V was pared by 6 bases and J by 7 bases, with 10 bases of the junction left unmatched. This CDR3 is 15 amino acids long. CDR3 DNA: TGTGCCAGCAGCCCCAGGACAGGGGAGAACCAGCCCCAGCATTTT. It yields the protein CASSPRTGENQPQHF.

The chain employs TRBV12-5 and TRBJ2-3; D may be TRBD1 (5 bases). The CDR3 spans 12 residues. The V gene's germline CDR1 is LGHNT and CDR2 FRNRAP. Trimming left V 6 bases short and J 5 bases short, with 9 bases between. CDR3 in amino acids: CASGEQEDTQYF. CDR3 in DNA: TGTGCTAGTGGCGAACAGGAAGATACGCAGTATTTT.

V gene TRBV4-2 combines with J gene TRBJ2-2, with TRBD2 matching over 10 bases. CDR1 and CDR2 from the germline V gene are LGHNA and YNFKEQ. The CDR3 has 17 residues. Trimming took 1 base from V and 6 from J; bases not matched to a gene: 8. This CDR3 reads CASSQARFSGGSGELFF. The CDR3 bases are TGTGCCAGCAGCCAAGCGCGCTTTAGCGGGGGGTCCGGGGAGCTGTTTTTT.

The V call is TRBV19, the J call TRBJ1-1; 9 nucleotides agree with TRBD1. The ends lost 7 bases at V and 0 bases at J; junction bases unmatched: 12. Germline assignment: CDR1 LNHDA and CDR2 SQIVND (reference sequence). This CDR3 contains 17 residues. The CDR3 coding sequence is TGTGCCAGTACCCTCTATACAGGGGGCCTACTGAACACTGAAGCTTTCTTT. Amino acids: CASTLYTGGLLNTEAFF.

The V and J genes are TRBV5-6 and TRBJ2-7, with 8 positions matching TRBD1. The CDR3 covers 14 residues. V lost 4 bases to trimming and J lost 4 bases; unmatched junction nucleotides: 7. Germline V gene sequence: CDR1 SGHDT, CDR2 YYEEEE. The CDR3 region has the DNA TGTGCCAGCAGCCATACGGACAGGGAGTACGAGCAGTACTTC. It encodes CASSHTDREYEQYF.

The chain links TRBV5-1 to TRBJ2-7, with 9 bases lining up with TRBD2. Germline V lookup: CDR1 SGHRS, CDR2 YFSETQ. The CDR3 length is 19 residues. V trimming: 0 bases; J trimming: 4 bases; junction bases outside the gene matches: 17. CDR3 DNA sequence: TGCGCCAGCAGCTTGGGAATCCTAGCGGGGTTGGCACCCAATTACGAGCAGTACTTC. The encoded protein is CASSLGILAGLAPNYEQYF. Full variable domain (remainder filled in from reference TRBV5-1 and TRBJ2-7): KAGVTQTPRYLIKTRGQQVTLSCSPISGHRSVSWYQQTPGQGLQFLFEYFSETQRNKGNFPGRFSGRQFSNSRSEMNVSTLELGDSALYLCASSLGILAGLAPNYEQYFGPGTRLTVT.

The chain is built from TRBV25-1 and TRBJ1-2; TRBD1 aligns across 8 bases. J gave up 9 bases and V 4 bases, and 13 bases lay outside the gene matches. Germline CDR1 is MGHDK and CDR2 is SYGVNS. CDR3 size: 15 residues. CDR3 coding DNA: TGTGCCAGCAGTGGAGACAGGGGCGTCGTTCTGAGCTACACCTTC. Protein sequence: CASSGDRGVVLSYTF.

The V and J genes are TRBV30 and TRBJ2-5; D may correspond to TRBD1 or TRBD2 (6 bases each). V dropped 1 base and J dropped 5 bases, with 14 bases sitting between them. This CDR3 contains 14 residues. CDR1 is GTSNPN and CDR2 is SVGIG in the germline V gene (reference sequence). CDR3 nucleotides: TGTGCCTGGAGTGGAGTGGGGGGCAGGGAGACCCAGTACTTC. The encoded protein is CAWSGVGGRETQYF.

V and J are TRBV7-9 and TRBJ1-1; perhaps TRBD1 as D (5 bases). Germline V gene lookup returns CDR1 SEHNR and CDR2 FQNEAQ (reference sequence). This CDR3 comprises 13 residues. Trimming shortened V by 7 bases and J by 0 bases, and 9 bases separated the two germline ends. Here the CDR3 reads CASKQAMNTEAFF. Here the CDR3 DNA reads TGTGCCAGCAAACAGGCTATGAACACTGAAGCTTTCTTT.

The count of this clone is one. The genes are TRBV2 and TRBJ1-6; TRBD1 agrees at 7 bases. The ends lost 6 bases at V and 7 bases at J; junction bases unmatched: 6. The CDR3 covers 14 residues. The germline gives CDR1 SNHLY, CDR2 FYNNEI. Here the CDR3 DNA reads TGTGCCAGCAGCCGACAGGGCGGGAATTCACCCCTCCACTTT. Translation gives CASSRQGGNSPLHF. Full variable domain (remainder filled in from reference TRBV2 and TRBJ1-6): EPEVTQTPSHQVTQMGQEVILRCVPISNHLYFYWYRQILGQKVEFLVSFYNNEISEKSEIFDDQFSVERPDGSNFTLKIRSTKLEDSAMYFCASSRQGGNSPLHFGNGTRLTVT.

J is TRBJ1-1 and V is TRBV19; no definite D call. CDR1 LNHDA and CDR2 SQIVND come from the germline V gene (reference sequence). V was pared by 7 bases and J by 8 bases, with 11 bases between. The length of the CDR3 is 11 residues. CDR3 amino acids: CASTRAGEAFF. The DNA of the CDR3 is TGTGCCAGTACACGGGCCGGGGAAGCTTTCTTT.

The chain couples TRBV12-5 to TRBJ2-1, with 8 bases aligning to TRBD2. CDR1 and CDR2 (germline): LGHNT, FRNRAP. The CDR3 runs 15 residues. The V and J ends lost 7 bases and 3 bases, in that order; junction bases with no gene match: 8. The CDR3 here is CASVREGPRYNEQFF. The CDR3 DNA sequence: TGTGCTAGTGTCCGGGAGGGTCCTCGCTACAATGAGCAGTTCTTC.

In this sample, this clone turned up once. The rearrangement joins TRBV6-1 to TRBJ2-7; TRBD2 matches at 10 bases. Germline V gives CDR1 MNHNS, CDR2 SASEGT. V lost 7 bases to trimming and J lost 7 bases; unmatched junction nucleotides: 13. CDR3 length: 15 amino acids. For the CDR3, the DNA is TGTGCCAGCAATAAACTAGCGGGGCTCCCTTATGAGCAGTACTTC. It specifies CASNKLAGLPYEQYF.

CDR3: CARSSHERHYRAGANVLTF. The CDR3 DNA is TGTGCCAGAAGCTCCCATGAGAGACACTATAGAGCTGGGGCCAACGTCCTGACTTTC. This sequence joins TRBV5-3 and TRBJ2-6, with no clear D. TRBV5-3 carries the ORF label, with uncertain function. V shed 3 bases and J shed 2 bases, with 21 bases lying between them. The CDR3 length is 19 residues.

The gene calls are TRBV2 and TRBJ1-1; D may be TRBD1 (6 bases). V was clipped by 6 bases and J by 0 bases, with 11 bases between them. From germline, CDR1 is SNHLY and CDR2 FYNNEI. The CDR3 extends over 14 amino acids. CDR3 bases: TGTGCCAGCAGCGAACAGGGCTTGAACACTGAAGCTTTCTTT. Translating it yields CASSEQGLNTEAFF.

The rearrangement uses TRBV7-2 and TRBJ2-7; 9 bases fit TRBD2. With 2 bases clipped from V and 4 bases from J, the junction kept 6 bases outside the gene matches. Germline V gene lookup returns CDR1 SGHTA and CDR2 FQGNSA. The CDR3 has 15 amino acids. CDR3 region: CASSLSGLADYEQYF. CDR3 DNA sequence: TGTGCCAGCAGCTTATCGGGACTAGCCGATTACGAGCAGTACTTC.

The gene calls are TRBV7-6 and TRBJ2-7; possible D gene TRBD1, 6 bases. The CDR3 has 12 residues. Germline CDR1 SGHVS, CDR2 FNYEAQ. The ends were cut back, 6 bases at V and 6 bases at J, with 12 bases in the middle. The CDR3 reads CASSLDSAEQYF. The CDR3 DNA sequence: TGTGCCAGCAGTCTGGACAGCGCCGAGCAGTACTTC.

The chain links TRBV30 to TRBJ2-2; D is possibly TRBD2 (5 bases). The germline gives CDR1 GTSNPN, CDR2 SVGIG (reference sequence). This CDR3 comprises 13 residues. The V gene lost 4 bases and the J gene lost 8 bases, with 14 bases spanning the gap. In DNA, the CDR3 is TGTGCCTGGAATCAGGAAGGGAGAGGGGAGCTGTTTTTT. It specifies CAWNQEGRGELFF.

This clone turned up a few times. CDR3 residues: CASSSYTDTQYF. As DNA, the CDR3 is TGTGCCAGCAGCTCCTACACAGATACGCAGTATTTT. The chain combines TRBV7-2 with TRBJ2-3; D remains ambiguous. This CDR3 spans 12 amino acids. CDR1 and CDR2 (germline): SGHTA, FQGNSA. V was shortened by 4 bases and J by 2 bases, with 4 bases between the two germline ends.

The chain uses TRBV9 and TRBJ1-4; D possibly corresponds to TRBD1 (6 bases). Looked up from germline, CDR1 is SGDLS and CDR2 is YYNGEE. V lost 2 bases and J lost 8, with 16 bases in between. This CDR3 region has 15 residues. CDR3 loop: CASSVMGAFGEKLFF. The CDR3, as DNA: TGTGCCAGCAGCGTGATGGGGGCGTTTGGAGAAAAACTGTTTTTT.

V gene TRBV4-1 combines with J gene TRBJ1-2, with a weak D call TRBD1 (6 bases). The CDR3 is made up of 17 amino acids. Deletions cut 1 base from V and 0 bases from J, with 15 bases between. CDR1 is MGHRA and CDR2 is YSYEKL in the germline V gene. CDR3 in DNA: TGCGCCAGCAGCCAAGGAAGGGGAGACAGGCCTAACTATGGCTACACCTTC. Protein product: CASSQGRGDRPNYGYTF.

The CDR3 nucleotides read TGTGCCAGCAGTTTATCTCTATTGGGTTTCCCCTGGGCTGAAGCTTTCTTT. Protein: CASSLSLLGFPWAEAFF. This rearrangement joins TRBV28 to TRBJ1-1; the D is unclear. CDR3 length equals 17 residues. CDR1 is MDHEN, CDR2 SYDVKM, per germline. V was shortened by 1 base and J by 6 bases, with 21 bases between the two germline ends.

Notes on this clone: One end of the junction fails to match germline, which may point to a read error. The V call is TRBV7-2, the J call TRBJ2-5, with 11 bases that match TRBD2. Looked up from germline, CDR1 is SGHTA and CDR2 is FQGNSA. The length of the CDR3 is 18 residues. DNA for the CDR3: TGTGCCAGCAGCCTAGCCGTAGCGGGGGGGCCGGTGGTAGAGACCCAGTACTTC. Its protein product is CASSLAVAGGPVVETQYF.